This T cell receptor beta chain was obtained from a study of regulatory T cells in long-lasting Graves disease. Both iRepertoire HTBI primers and Arm-PCR of CDR3 regions were used to build the TCR beta libraries. TCRdb reprocessed the multiplex PCR reads via MiXCR and lists one record per CDR3 protein. This table holds approximately 690,000 distinct CDR3 sequences, around 32% found once. Time point defined: persistent/refractory GD, antithyroid drugs over 5 years with positive TRAb. PBMC-derived RNA was used for the TCR library. Per germline, CDR1 GTSNPN and CDR2 SVGIG (reference sequence). The CDR3 has 14 amino acids. V gave up 0 bases and J gave up 5 bases, with 13 bases separating them.

The source is a female donor with Graves disease. V usage is TRBV30 and J usage is TRBJ1-1; D is unclear. The sequenced sample was peripheral blood mononuclear cells (PBMCs), obtained when the disease was refractory, from a patient treated with antithyroid drugs. CDR3 amino acids: CAWSVIRVGTEAFF. As DNA, the CDR3 is TGTGCCTGGAGTGTAATCCGGGTAGGGACTGAAGCTTTCTTT.